This T cell receptor (beta chain) was retrieved from a study of T cell responses to AZD1222 COVID-19 vaccine. Findings and caveats of the study: Clonal diversity was possibly underestimated; the donors were predominantly white British and more often female. No repertoire was sampled before or during the peak T cell response, only after it. Regions left unmutated in variants are reportedly the target of nearly half of spike-specific TCRs. Following two doses of AZD1222, Spike-specific TCR breadth and depth rose.

The CDR3 totals 16 residues. V dropped 11 bases and J dropped 1; count of bases not matched to a gene: 17. Germline assignment: CDR1 MDHEN and CDR2 SYDVKM. This clone has only a few counts. The antigen remains undetermined. The repertoire was sequenced with immunoSEQ multiplex PCR; TCRdb's copy has only in-frame clones and lacks some. The sample contains 150,000 to 200,000 clones, 85% to 95% of which appear only once. The chain joins TRBV28 to TRBJ2-7; TRBD1 matches 7 bases. Sequencing used peripheral blood, obtained on day 0 of AZD1222 vaccination. The receptor's source is an adult in good health. As DNA, the CDR3 is TGTGCCCTTTCGGGACAGAACCCCGATGGGTCCTACGAGCAGTACTTC. Residues: CALSGQNPDGSYEQYF.